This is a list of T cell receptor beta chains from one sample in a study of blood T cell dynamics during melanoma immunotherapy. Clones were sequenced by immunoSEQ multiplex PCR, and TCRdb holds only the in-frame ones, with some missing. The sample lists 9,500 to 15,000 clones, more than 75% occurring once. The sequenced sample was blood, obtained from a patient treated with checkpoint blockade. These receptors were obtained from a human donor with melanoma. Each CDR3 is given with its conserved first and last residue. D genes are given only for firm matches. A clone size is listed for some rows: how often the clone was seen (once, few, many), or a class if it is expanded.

DNA: TGCAGCGTTGATGAGGGGGGCAGGACTGAAGCTTTCTTT
CDR3: CSVDEGGRTEAFF
D: NA
J: TRBJ1-1
size: NA
V: TRBV29-1

DNA: TGTGCCAGCAGTGAAAAAAGTTCCAGACAGGGCAAGATGAGCTCTGGAAACACCATATATTTT
CDR3: CASSEKSSRQGKMSSGNTIYF
D: TRBD1
J: TRBJ1-3
size: once
V: TRBV6-1

DNA: TGTGCCAGCAGTTTAAAGGGGGCGAGGGGTGAAGCTTTCTTT
CDR3: CASSLKGARGEAFF
D: TRBD1
J: TRBJ1-1
size: few
V: TRBV27

DNA: TGTGCCAGCAGTGCTAGAGACAGGGGAGTCTATGGCTACACCTTC
CDR3: CASSARDRGVYGYTF
D: TRBD1
J: TRBJ1-2
size: NA
V: TRBV6-1

DNA: TGTGCCAGTACCGGGGGCAACACCGGGGAGCTGTTTTTT
CDR3: CASTGGNTGELFF
D: NA
J: TRBJ2-2
size: NA
V: TRBV19

DNA: TGTGCCTCCCGACGGAACTACGAGCAGTACTTC
CDR3: CASRRNYEQYF
D: NA
J: TRBJ2-7
size: once
V: TRBV19

DNA: TGTGCCAGCAGCTTCTCGCCGGGACAGGGGGAGGGAGGCTACACCTTC
CDR3: CASSFSPGQGEGGYTF
D: TRBD1
J: TRBJ1-2
size: NA
V: TRBV7-9

DNA: TGTGCCAGCAGATCGGGACAGAGTAATTCACCCCTCCACTTT
CDR3: CASRSGQSNSPLHF
D: TRBD1
J: TRBJ1-6
size: once
V: TRBV27

DNA: TGTGCCAGCAGCTTAGCACTAGCGGGATACAATGAGCAGTTCTTC
CDR3: CASSLALAGYNEQFF
D: TRBD2
J: TRBJ2-1
size: NA
V: TRBV7-9

DNA: TGTGCCAGCAGCTTAGCGAGGCACGGCCCCTATGGCTACACCTTC
CDR3: CASSLARHGPYGYTF
D: NA
J: TRBJ1-2
size: NA
V: TRBV7-9

DNA: TGTGCCAGCAGTCGGACTAGCCAAGAGACCCAGTACTTC
CDR3: CASSRTSQETQYF
D: TRBD2
J: TRBJ2-5
size: NA
V: TRBV7-9

DNA: TGCGCCAGCAGCCAAGAACCCAGGACTGGTTACAATGAGCAGTTCTTC
CDR3: CASSQEPRTGYNEQFF
D: NA
J: TRBJ2-1
size: NA
V: TRBV4-1

DNA: TGTGCCAGCGGGGCGGGGGGCGGTGAGCAGTTCTTC
CDR3: CASGAGGGEQFF
D: TRBD2
J: TRBJ2-1
size: NA
V: TRBV2

DNA: TGTGCCAGCAGAACCGACATATCTGGGGCCAACGTCCTGACTTTC
CDR3: CASRTDISGANVLTF
D: NA
J: TRBJ2-6
size: NA
V: TRBV6-5

DNA: TGCGCCAGCAGCCAGAGAGCGCTAGCGGGGACCACAAACACCGGGGAGCTGTTTTTT
CDR3: CASSQRALAGTTNTGELFF
D: TRBD2
J: TRBJ2-2
size: NA
V: TRBV4-1

DNA: TGTGCCTGGAGTGTACAGGGACAGTATTCCGGGGAGCTGTTTTTT
CDR3: CAWSVQGQYSGELFF
D: TRBD1
J: TRBJ2-2
size: few
V: TRBV30

DNA: TGTGCCAGCAGCGGCCCCAGGGACGGCTACGAGCAGTACTTC
CDR3: CASSGPRDGYEQYF
D: NA
J: TRBJ2-7
size: NA
V: TRBV9

DNA: TGCGCCAGCAGCCAAGATACGTCGGCCGGGACAGTTGCCTACGAGCAGTACTTC
CDR3: CASSQDTSAGTVAYEQYF
D: TRBD1
J: TRBJ2-7
size: NA
V: TRBV4-1

DNA: TGTGCCAGCAGAGCAGTCCTCTCTTACACCGGGGAGCTGTTTTTT
CDR3: CASRAVLSYTGELFF
D: NA
J: TRBJ2-2
size: NA
V: TRBV2

DNA: TGTGCCAGCAGCGAAGAAACACAGGGAGAGCAGTACTTC
CDR3: CASSEETQGEQYF
D: NA
J: TRBJ2-7
size: NA
V: TRBV9

DNA: TGTGCCAGCAGTCCGGGGACTAGCGGGAGCCGCAATGAGCAGTTCTTC
CDR3: CASSPGTSGSRNEQFF
D: TRBD2
J: TRBJ2-1
size: NA
V: TRBV27

DNA: TGTGCCAGCAGCGTAGGGGTGGGAGACTCCGTCACAGATACGCAGTATTTT
CDR3: CASSVGVGDSVTDTQYF
D: NA
J: TRBJ2-3
size: NA
V: TRBV9

DNA: TGTGCCAGCAGCTTCAACAGGGGTCAAGAGACCCAGTACTTC
CDR3: CASSFNRGQETQYF
D: TRBD1
J: TRBJ2-5
size: NA
V: TRBV5-6

DNA: TGTGCCAGCAGCCCCGGGACAGGGGTAGTTCGCGGCTACACCTTC
CDR3: CASSPGTGVVRGYTF
D: TRBD1
J: TRBJ1-2
size: few
V: TRBV2

DNA: TGTGCCTGGAGCTGGTCAGGGGGCTCTAATGAAAAACTGTTTTTT
CDR3: CAWSWSGGSNEKLFF
D: TRBD1
J: TRBJ1-4
size: NA
V: TRBV30

DNA: TGCACCAGCAGCCGCATGACTAGCGGGGGCCACCTCACAGATACGCAGTATTTT
CDR3: CTSSRMTSGGHLTDTQYF
D: NA
J: TRBJ2-3
size: NA
V: TRBV1

DNA: TGTGCCAGCAGTGAAGCGGGACTAGCGGCATTCTACAATGAGCAGTTCTTC
CDR3: CASSEAGLAAFYNEQFF
D: TRBD2
J: TRBJ2-1
size: NA
V: TRBV6-1

DNA: TGTGCCAGCAGTCCGACAGGGACTGGAAACACCATATATTTT
CDR3: CASSPTGTGNTIYF
D: TRBD1
J: TRBJ1-3
size: NA
V: TRBV6-5

DNA: TGTGCCAGCCGCGAATCTGACAGGGGGCGAAGCACTGAAGCTTTCTTT
CDR3: CASRESDRGRSTEAFF
D: TRBD1
J: TRBJ1-1
size: NA
V: TRBV27

DNA: TGCAGCGTTGAGGACAGGTACGAGCAGTACTTC
CDR3: CSVEDRYEQYF
D: TRBD1
J: TRBJ2-7
size: NA
V: TRBV29-1

DNA: TGTGCCAGCGTGAATCCGGGAGGGAGAGACGAGCAGTACTTC
CDR3: CASVNPGGRDEQYF
D: TRBD2
J: TRBJ2-7
size: NA
V: TRBV28

DNA: TGTGCCAGCAGGGCGGGGAACTCCTACGAGCAGTACTTC
CDR3: CASRAGNSYEQYF
D: NA
J: TRBJ2-7
size: NA
V: TRBV7-3

DNA: TGTGCTAGTGGTTTGGTACTGGGACGCCGATCTCCCTACACCTTC
CDR3: CASGLVLGRRSPYTF
D: NA
J: TRBJ1-2
size: NA
V: TRBV12-5

DNA: TGTGCCAGTAGTATTGGAGGGGGCTGGGCAGATACGCAGTATTTT
CDR3: CASSIGGGWADTQYF
D: NA
J: TRBJ2-3
size: NA
V: TRBV19

DNA: TGTGCCAGCAGCGTTGACAGAGCCTACTACGAGCAGTACTTC
CDR3: CASSVDRAYYEQYF
D: NA
J: TRBJ2-7
size: NA
V: TRBV2

DNA: TGTGCCAGCAGCCCGGAGGGCGGAGTCTACCAGCCCCAGCATTTT
CDR3: CASSPEGGVYQPQHF
D: NA
J: TRBJ1-5
size: NA
V: TRBV7-2

DNA: TGTGCCAGCAGCCCCGGGACTAGCAATCACAATGAGCAGTTCTTC
CDR3: CASSPGTSNHNEQFF
D: TRBD2
J: TRBJ2-1
size: NA
V: TRBV13

DNA: TGTGCCAGCAGCCCCCTCATGAGTCGGGGAGGCGAAAAACTGTTTTTT
CDR3: CASSPLMSRGGEKLFF
D: NA
J: TRBJ1-4
size: once
V: TRBV4-2

DNA: TGTGCCAGCAGAGGAGAGGCGGTCGAAAACATTCAGTACTTC
CDR3: CASRGEAVENIQYF
D: NA
J: TRBJ2-4
size: NA
V: TRBV7-2

DNA: TGTGCCAGCAGCCAAGATGGGACCGCCAACTTGGCCAAAAACATTCAGTACTTC
CDR3: CASSQDGTANLAKNIQYF
D: NA
J: TRBJ2-4
size: NA
V: TRBV4-2

DNA: TGTGCCAGCAGTGGAAGACAGGGGCAACTTAGCAATCAGCCCCAGCATTTT
CDR3: CASSGRQGQLSNQPQHF
D: TRBD1
J: TRBJ1-5
size: NA
V: TRBV6-1

DNA: TGTGCCAGCAGTTCTCAGGGGGTCAGCAATCAGCCCCAGCATTTT
CDR3: CASSSQGVSNQPQHF
D: TRBD1
J: TRBJ1-5
size: few
V: TRBV6-1

DNA: TGTGCCAGCAAGTTCCAGCCTACTAACTATGGCTACACCTTC
CDR3: CASKFQPTNYGYTF
D: NA
J: TRBJ1-2
size: once
V: TRBV11-2

DNA: TGTGCCAGCAGCTTAAACACTGAAGCTTTCTTT
CDR3: CASSLNTEAFF
D: NA
J: TRBJ1-1
size: once
V: TRBV11-2

DNA: TGTGCCAGCAGCTGGGGGTCCGGAAACACCATATATTTT
CDR3: CASSWGSGNTIYF
D: NA
J: TRBJ1-3
size: NA
V: TRBV5-6

DNA: TGTGCCAGCAGCCCCCCGAGCGCTATACGTACAGATACGCAGTATTTT
CDR3: CASSPPSAIRTDTQYF
D: NA
J: TRBJ2-3
size: NA
V: TRBV14

DNA: TGTGCCAGTAGTGCCGGGACGAACACTGAAGCTTTCTTT
CDR3: CASSAGTNTEAFF
D: NA
J: TRBJ1-1
size: NA
V: TRBV19

DNA: TGCGCCAGCAGTCAATCATGGCGGCGGAATCAGCCCCAGCATTTT
CDR3: CASSQSWRRNQPQHF
D: NA
J: TRBJ1-5
size: NA
V: TRBV23-1

DNA: TGTGCCAGTAGTAGGGGACAGGTCATGAACACTGAAGCTTTCTTT
CDR3: CASSRGQVMNTEAFF
D: TRBD1
J: TRBJ1-1
size: NA
V: TRBV19

DNA: TGTGCCAGCAGGCGTAGCGGGGCGAACACCGGGGAGCTGTTTTTT
CDR3: CASRRSGANTGELFF
D: TRBD2
J: TRBJ2-2
size: NA
V: TRBV28

DNA: TGTGCCAGCAGCGTAGAAGGTAGCGGGAGAGGCAATGAGCAGTTCTTC
CDR3: CASSVEGSGRGNEQFF
D: TRBD2
J: TRBJ2-1
size: NA
V: TRBV9

DNA: TGTGCCAGTAGTTACAGGCGTGAGCAGTTCTTC
CDR3: CASSYRREQFF
D: NA
J: TRBJ2-1
size: NA
V: TRBV19

DNA: TGCGCCAGCAGCAGGGGGACAGGAAACTACGAGCAGTACTTC
CDR3: CASSRGTGNYEQYF
D: TRBD1
J: TRBJ2-7
size: NA
V: TRBV5-1

DNA: TGTGCCAGCAGCGAAAGTTTCTCTGGGGCCAACGTCCTGACTTTC
CDR3: CASSESFSGANVLTF
D: NA
J: TRBJ2-6
size: NA
V: TRBV11-2